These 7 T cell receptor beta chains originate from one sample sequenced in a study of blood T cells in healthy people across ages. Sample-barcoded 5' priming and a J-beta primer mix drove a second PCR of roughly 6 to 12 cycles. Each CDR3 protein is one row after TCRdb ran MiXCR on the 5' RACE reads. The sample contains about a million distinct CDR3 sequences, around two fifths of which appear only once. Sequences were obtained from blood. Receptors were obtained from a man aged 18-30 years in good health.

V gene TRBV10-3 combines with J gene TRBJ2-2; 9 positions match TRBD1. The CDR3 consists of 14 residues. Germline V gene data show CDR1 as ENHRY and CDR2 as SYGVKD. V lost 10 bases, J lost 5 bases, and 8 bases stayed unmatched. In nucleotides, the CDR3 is TGTGCCAAGCCCCGGGACAGGGAAACCGGGGAGCTGTTTTTT. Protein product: CAKPRDRETGELFF.

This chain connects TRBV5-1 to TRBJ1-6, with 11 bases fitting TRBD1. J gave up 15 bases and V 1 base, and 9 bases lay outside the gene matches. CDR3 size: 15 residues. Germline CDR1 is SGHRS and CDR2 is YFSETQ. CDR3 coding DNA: TGCGCCAGCAGCTTGAACCCGGACAGGGGGCAGCTCCTCCACTTT. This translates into CASSLNPDRGQLLHF.

This chain's CDR3 is CASSQDLAHRRLRSGANVLTF. CDR3 in DNA: TGCGCCAGCAGCCAAGATTTGGCCCACAGACGTCTCCGGTCTGGGGCCAACGTCCTGACTTTC. This rearrangement joins TRBV4-1 to TRBJ2-6; unclear D gene. Germline CDR1 MGHRA, CDR2 YSYEKL. The CDR3 length is 21 residues. The ends were cut back, 0 bases at V and 1 base at J, with 22 bases in the middle.

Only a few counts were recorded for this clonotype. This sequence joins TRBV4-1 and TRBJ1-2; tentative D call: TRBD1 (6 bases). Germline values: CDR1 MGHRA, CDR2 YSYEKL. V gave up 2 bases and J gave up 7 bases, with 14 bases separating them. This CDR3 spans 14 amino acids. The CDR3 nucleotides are TGCGCCAGCAGCCAATCCCAAGGGGGGGGTGGCTACACCTTC. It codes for CASSQSQGGGGYTF.

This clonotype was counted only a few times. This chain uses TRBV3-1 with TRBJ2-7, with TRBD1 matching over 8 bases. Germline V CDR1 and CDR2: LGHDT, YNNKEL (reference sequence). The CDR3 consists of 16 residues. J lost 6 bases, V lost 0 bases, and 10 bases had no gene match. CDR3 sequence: CASSQEWDRLFREQYF. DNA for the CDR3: TGTGCCAGCAGCCAAGAGTGGGACAGGTTATTCCGCGAGCAGTACTTC.

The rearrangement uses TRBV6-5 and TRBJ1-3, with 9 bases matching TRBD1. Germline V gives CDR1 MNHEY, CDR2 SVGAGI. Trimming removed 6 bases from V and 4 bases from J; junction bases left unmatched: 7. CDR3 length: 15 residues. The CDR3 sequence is CASRPGQGAGNTIYF. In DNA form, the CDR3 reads TGTGCCAGCAGGCCGGGACAGGGCGCGGGAAACACCATATATTTT.

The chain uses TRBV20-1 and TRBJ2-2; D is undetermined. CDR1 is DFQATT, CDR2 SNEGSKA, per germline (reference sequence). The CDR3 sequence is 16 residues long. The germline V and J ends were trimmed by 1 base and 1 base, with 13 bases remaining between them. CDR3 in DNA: TGCAGTGCTAGAGGGCTCGTCCAAAGGAACACCGGGGAGCTGTTTTTT. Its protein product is CSARGLVQRNTGELFF.